These 12 T cell receptor beta chains were sequenced from one sample in a study of T cells in Graves' hyperthyroidism and ophthalmopathy. TCR beta CDR3 region amplification was performed from RNA transcripts. Primed by the HTBI set, a first-round RT-PCR was run on the TCR CDR3. Each CDR3 protein is one row after TCRdb ran MiXCR on the multiplex PCR reads. The table records some 270,000 distinct CDR3 sequences, around 13% of them present only once. Sequenced: blood. Receptors originate from a woman aged 40 to 50 with Graves' hyperthyroidism.

Many counts were recorded for this clonotype. The V call is TRBV2, the J call TRBJ2-5; TRBD1 matches 10 bases. Trimming took 7 bases from V and 4 from J; bases not matched to a gene: 9. Germline V gene sequence: CDR1 SNHLY, CDR2 FYNNEI. The CDR3 covers 15 residues. In DNA, the CDR3 is TGTGCCAGCACCCCATCGCGGACAGGGGGAGAGACCCAGTACTTC. Residues: CASTPSRTGGETQYF.

This clonotype came up many times. The chain uses TRBV5-1 and TRBJ1-2; D perhaps matches TRBD1 (6 bases). Germline V gives CDR1 SGHRS, CDR2 YFSETQ. The germline V and J ends were trimmed by 4 bases and 4 bases, with 11 bases remaining between them. CDR3 length equals 13 residues. CDR3 bases: TGCGCCAGCAGCCCGGACAGCTCCTATGGCTACACCTTC. Amino acids: CASSPDSSYGYTF.

The sample holds a few counts of this clonotype. V is TRBV5-4 and J is TRBJ2-7, with 9 bases aligning to TRBD2. Germline CDR1 and CDR2: SGHNT and YYREEE (reference sequence). This CDR3 has 16 amino acids. The V gene end was trimmed by 4 bases and the J gene end by 4 bases; junction bases not matched to a gene: 12. The CDR3 bases are TGTGCCAGCAGCACTGGGGGGCTAGCGGGACTTTACGAGCAGTACTTC. Translated, it gives CASSTGGLAGLYEQYF.

The chain recombines TRBV30 with TRBJ1-4; the D is unclear. This CDR3 has 11 residues. Trimming took 0 bases from V and 12 from J, leaving 8 bases between them. In germline, CDR1 is GTSNPN, CDR2 SVGIG (reference sequence). CDR3: CAWSVQIELFF. The CDR3, as DNA: TGTGCCTGGAGTGTACAGATAGAACTGTTTTTT.

This clonotype came up many times. Written as DNA, the CDR3 is TGTGCCAGCAGCCAAGGTACCGGGACTCTCCACGGGGAGCTGTTTTTT. It encodes CASSQGTGTLHGELFF. The chain couples TRBV3-1 to TRBJ2-2; TRBD2 might be the D (6 bases). Trimming pared 1 base from V and 7 bases from J, leaving 16 bases between. The CDR3 consists of 16 residues. Germline V CDR1 and CDR2: LGHDT, YNNKEL (reference sequence). Full variable domain (remainder filled in from reference TRBV3-1 and TRBJ2-2): DTAVSQTPKYLVTQMGNDKSIKCEQNLGHDTMYWYKQDSKKFLKIMFSYNNKELIINETVPNRFSPKSPDKAHLNLHINSLELGDSAVYFCASSQGTGTLHGELFFGEGSRLTVL.

In this sample, this clonotype turned up many times. The chain combines TRBV30 with TRBJ2-5; D may correspond to TRBD1 or TRBD2 (7 bases each). CDR1 and CDR2 (germline): GTSNPN, SVGIG (reference sequence). Trimming removed 0 bases from V and 3 bases from J, with 11 bases in between. The CDR3 extends over 14 amino acids. CDR3 sequence reads: CAWSVGGTEETQYF. Here the CDR3 DNA reads TGTGCCTGGAGTGTGGGGGGGACAGAAGAGACCCAGTACTTC.

This clonotype was counted between two and nine times. The CDR3 coding sequence is TGTGCCAGCAGCCCAACGGGACTCCAAGGGAATGAGCAGTTCTTC. Encoded protein: CASSPTGLQGNEQFF. This chain connects TRBV7-9 to TRBJ2-1; tentative D call: TRBD2 (6 bases). The CDR3 spans 15 residues. Trimming took 5 bases from V and 7 from J, leaving 18 bases between them. The germline CDR1 and CDR2 sequences are SEHNR and FQNEAQ (reference sequence). The full variable domain, with the rest looked up from reference TRBV7-9 and TRBJ2-1, is DTGVSQNPRHKITKRGQNVTFRCDPISEHNRLYWYRQTLGQGPEFLTYFQNEAQLEKSRLLSDRFSAERPKGSFSTLEIQRTEQGDSAMYLCASSPTGLQGNEQFFGPGTRLTVL.

Ten or more counts support this clonotype. This chain joins TRBV20-1 and TRBJ2-3, with TRBD1 as a possible D gene (5 bases). Germline V CDR1 and CDR2: DFQATT, SNEGSKA (reference sequence). The V gene lost 0 bases and the J gene lost 5 bases, with 12 bases spanning the gap. The CDR3 length is 14 residues. In nucleotides, the CDR3 is TGCAGTGCTAGAGATGCCAGGGCGGTAGATACGCAGTATTTT. Protein: CSARDARAVDTQYF.

This clonotype was counted ten times or more. V and J are TRBV30 and TRBJ1-6; a weak D match, TRBD1 (6 bases). CDR3 size: 13 residues. Trimming cost V 4 bases and J 13 bases, with 17 bases left between them. Germline CDR1 reads GTSNPN; CDR2 reads SVGIG (reference sequence). CDR3 DNA sequence: TGTGCCTGGACGGGGCAGGGGAAACTCCCCCTCCACTTT. Its protein product is CAWTGQGKLPLHF.

This clonotype was seen more than once but under ten times. The rearrangement uses TRBV7-8 and TRBJ2-4; 7 nucleotides align to TRBD1. CDR1 is SGHVS and CDR2 is FQNEAQ in the germline V gene. The CDR3 has 13 residues. V trimming: 5 bases; J trimming: 6 bases; junction bases outside the gene matches: 4. CDR3: CASSRGLLNIQYF. The DNA of the CDR3 is TGTGCCAGCAGCAGGGGGCTTTTAAACATTCAGTACTTC.

Comments on this clonotype: This sequence may be a read error, since a much larger clone differs from it by one base. This chain connects TRBV24-1 to TRBJ2-2, with D perhaps TRBD1 or TRBD2 (5 bases each). The length of the CDR3 is 14 residues. CDR1 is KGHDR and CDR2 is SFDVKD in the germline V gene. The germline V and J ends were trimmed by 9 bases and 4 bases, with 14 bases remaining between them. CDR3 DNA sequence: TGTGCCACCGGGGGAGCGCGATCCACCGGGGAGCTGTTTTTT. It yields the protein CATGGARSTGELFF.

At least ten counts were recorded for this clonotype. The chain joins TRBV6-1 to TRBJ1-4; tentatively, D is TRBD1 (5 bases). The CDR3 has 11 residues. Trimming pared 8 bases from V and 7 bases from J, leaving 8 bases between. From germline, CDR1 is MNHNS and CDR2 SASEGT. DNA for the CDR3: TGTGCCAGCGGGACCATTGAAAAACTGTTTTTT. Its translation: CASGTIEKLFF.